These T cell receptor beta chains were read from a single sample in a study of PD-1 blockade in mismatch repair-deficient tumors. Using immunoSEQ multiplex PCR, the repertoire was profiled, and TCRdb retains in-frame clones only, with some absent. The sample consists of about 38,000 clones, around 75% of them appearing once. The sample here was peripheral blood, taken 4 weeks after starting pembrolizumab. These receptor sequences come from an adult with mismatch repair-deficient cancer. Both conserved end residues are part of each CDR3. D genes are given only for firm matches. Rows may omit the clone size; those that give it use once, few, many or a size class.

clone size | J gene | V gene | D gene | CDR3 protein | CDR3 DNA
. | TRBJ2-3 | TRBV5-1 | . | CASSFSQGRTDTQYF | TGCGCCAGCAGCTTTAGCCAGGGACGCACAGATACGCAGTATTTT
. | TRBJ2-3 | TRBV6-5 | . | CASSRTSTDTQYF | TGTGCCAGCAGCCGTACTAGCACAGATACGCAGTATTTT
. | TRBJ2-5 | TRBV6-5 | TRBD1 | CASSYSSDRAQETQYF | TGTGCCAGCAGTTACTCATCGGACAGGGCTCAAGAGACCCAGTACTTC
. | TRBJ1-3 | TRBV11-2 | . | CASSFGSGNTIYF | TGTGCCAGCAGCTTTGGGTCTGGAAACACCATATATTTT
. | TRBJ1-2 | TRBV28 | . | CASSLYRDGNYGYTF | TGTGCCAGCAGTTTATACAGGGATGGTAACTATGGCTACACCTTC
. | TRBJ2-5 | TRBV4-1 | . | CASSQERGAGETQYF | TGCGCCAGCAGCCAAGAGAGGGGGGCAGGGGAGACCCAGTACTTC
. | TRBJ1-2 | TRBV28 | . | CASSLQGRTFGYTF | TGTGCCAGCAGCCTCCAGGGGCGCACATTTGGCTACACCTTC
few | TRBJ1-3 | TRBV14 | . | CASSQPGAGNTIYF | TGTGCCAGCAGCCAACCCGGGGCTGGAAACACCATATATTTT
few | TRBJ1-5 | TRBV28 | . | CASSLAGAVKPQHF | TGTGCCAGCAGTTTAGCAGGGGCCGTAAAACCCCAGCATTTT
. | TRBJ2-3 | TRBV14 | TRBD2 | CASSPFGGGTDTQYF | TGTGCCAGCAGCCCGTTTGGGGGGGGCACAGATACGCAGTATTTT
once | TRBJ2-3 | TRBV21-1 | . | CASSTLKAQTGSPTDTQYF | TGTGCCAGCAGCACACTCAAGGCACAGACAGGGAGCCCAACAGATACGCAGTATTTT
few | TRBJ1-2 | TRBV29-1 | . | CSVGKITRANYGYTF | TGCAGCGTTGGGAAGATAACCAGAGCTAACTATGGCTACACCTTC
. | TRBJ2-7 | TRBV11-1 | TRBD2 | CASSPGEGLYF | TGTGCCAGCAGCCCTGGGGAGGGGCTGTACTTC
once | TRBJ2-5 | TRBV6-5 | . | CASRPPGLAEETQYF | TGTGCCAGCAGGCCCCCCGGGTTGGCAGAAGAGACCCAGTACTTC
. | TRBJ2-1 | TRBV4-1 | . | CASSQVITYNEQFF | TGCGCCAGCAGCCAAGTAATCACCTACAATGAGCAGTTCTTC
few | TRBJ1-2 | TRBV29-1 | . | CSVEGTGTKDGYTF | TGCAGCGTTGAAGGAACCGGGACAAAGGATGGCTACACCTTC
. | TRBJ2-7 | TRBV7-7 | TRBD1 | CASTTKWDRAYEQYF | TGTGCCAGCACCACTAAGTGGGACAGGGCGTACGAGCAGTACTTC
once | TRBJ2-1 | TRBV7-6 | TRBD2 | CASSSRLAGGPVEQFF | TGTGCCAGCAGCTCCAGACTAGCGGGAGGGCCGGTTGAGCAGTTCTTC
. | TRBJ2-1 | TRBV27 | TRBD2 | CASSPETSGSGEQFF | TGTGCCAGCAGTCCGGAAACTAGCGGGAGCGGGGAGCAGTTCTTC
. | TRBJ1-4 | TRBV5-1 | . | CASSSSTATNEKLFF | TGCGCCAGCAGCTCCTCGACGGCAACTAATGAAAAACTGTTTTTT
. | TRBJ1-1 | TRBV7-2 | TRBD1 | CASSHRQGGTEAFF | TGTGCCAGCAGCCACCGACAGGGAGGGACTGAAGCTTTCTTT
. | TRBJ2-7 | TRBV6-5 | . | CASSPGTKGGEQYF | TGTGCCAGCAGTCCCGGGACTAAAGGGGGCGAGCAGTACTTC
. | TRBJ2-5 | TRBV14 | . | CASNGHEETQYF | TGTGCCAGCAACGGACACGAAGAGACCCAGTACTTC
. | TRBJ1-2 | TRBV5-4 | . | CASSSTGEVYYGYTF | TGTGCCAGCAGCTCGACAGGAGAGGTCTACTATGGCTACACCTTC